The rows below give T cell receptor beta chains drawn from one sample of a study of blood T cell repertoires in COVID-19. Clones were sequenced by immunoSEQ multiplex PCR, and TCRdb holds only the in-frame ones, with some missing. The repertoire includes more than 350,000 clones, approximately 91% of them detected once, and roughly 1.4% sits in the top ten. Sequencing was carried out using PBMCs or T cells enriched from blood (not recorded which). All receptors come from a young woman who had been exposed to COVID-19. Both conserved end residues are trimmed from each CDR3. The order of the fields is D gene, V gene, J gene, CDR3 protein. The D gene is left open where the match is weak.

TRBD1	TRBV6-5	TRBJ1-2	ASSYSGQGNGYT
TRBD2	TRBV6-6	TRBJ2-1	ASSYVAGGNDEQF
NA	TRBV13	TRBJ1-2	ASSLYLDYGYT
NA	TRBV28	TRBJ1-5	ASSLLIGGFNQPQH
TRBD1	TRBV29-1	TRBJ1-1	SVDDRGRSEAF
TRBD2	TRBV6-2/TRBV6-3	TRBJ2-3	ASSEPHSGGGTDTQY
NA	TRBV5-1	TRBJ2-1	ASSGLALGREQF
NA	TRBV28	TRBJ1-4	ASTRGGLSNEKLF
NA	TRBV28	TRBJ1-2	ASSLGGGYGYT
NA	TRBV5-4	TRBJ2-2	ASSLSGELF
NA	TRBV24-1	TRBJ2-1	ATSDSGLGVGQF
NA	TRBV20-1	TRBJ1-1	SASQGSPNTEAF
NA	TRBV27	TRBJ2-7	ASSLLTEPKNYEQY
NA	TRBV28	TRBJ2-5	ASSDLGGTFQETQY
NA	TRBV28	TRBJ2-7	ASSSGLNLAYEQY
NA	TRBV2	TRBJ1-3	ASSAGEGNTIY
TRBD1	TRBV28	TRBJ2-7	ASRRQGKYEQY
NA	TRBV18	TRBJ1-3	ASSQSEGASGNTIY
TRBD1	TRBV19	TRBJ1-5	ASTMTGYQPQH
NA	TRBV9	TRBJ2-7	ASGGAGAGYEQY
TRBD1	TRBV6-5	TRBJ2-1	ASSRTGSNGNEQF
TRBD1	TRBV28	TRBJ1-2	ASSLETGQTNYGYT
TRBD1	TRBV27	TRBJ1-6	ASRTGNSPLH
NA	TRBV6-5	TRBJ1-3	ASSSGQIRNTIY
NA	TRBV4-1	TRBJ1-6	ASSQDEGRLSSPLH
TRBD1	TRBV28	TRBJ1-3	ASSLRDRTGNTIY
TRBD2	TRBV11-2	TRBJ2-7	ASSLGMRLAGGRSYEQY
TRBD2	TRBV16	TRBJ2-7	ASSQWDYTYEQY
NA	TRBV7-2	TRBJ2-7	ASSLAGRGSHEQY
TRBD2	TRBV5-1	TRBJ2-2	ASSRTSGRAGELF
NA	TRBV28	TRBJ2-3	ASSSSWLASDTQY
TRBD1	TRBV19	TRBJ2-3	ASTDRASTDTQY
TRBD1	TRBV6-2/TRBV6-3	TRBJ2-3	ASSYSSTGGGTDTQY
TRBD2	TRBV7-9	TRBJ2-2	ASRSGLAANTGELF
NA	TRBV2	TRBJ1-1	AEQGNTEAF
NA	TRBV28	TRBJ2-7	ATQTTGSVFYEQY
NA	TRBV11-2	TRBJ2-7	ASSLNSLDSYEQY
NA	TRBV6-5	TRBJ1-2	ASSYSHETGPRGYT
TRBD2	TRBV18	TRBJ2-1	ASSPQGLAEQF
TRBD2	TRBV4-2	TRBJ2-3	ASSQVASGGATDTQY
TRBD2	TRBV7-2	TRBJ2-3	AARLAGGTDTQY
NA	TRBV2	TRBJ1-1	ASSEENGNTEAF
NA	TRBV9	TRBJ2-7	ASSVGLARYEQY
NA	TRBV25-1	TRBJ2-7	ASSDFSYEQY
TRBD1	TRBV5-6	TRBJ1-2	ASSLTGEMNYGYT
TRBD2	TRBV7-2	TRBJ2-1	ASSLVLAGGHSSYNEQF
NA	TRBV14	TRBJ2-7	ASRATGSYEQY
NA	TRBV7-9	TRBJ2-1	ASSFVGAGWLNEQF
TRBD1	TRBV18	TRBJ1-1	ASSRTGTTEAF
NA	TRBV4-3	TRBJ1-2	ASSQVLSQNYGYT
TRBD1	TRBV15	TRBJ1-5	ATSREGTGNQPQH